These T cell receptor beta chains were read from a single sample in a study of read filtering for tumor transcriptome and immune sequencing. TCRdb reanalysed the reads using MiXCR and keeps one entry per CDR3 protein. The repertoire holds approximately 90,000 distinct CDR3 sequences, with 20% to 25% as singletons. The specimen sequenced was a population of CD138-negative cells sorted from bone marrow. These receptors came from a donor at least 40 years old with multiple myeloma. Both conserved end residues are part of each CDR3. Fields, in order: V gene, J gene, clone size, D gene, CDR3 protein, CDR3 DNA. A D gene is named only where the DNA matches it firmly. Clone size is given for some rows only: seen once, a few or many times, or a class if the clone is expanded.

TRBV2	TRBJ1-4	many	NA	CASSWTQGSTNEKLFF	TGTGCCAGCAGTTGGACACAGGGCTCAACTAATGAAAAACTGTTTTTT
TRBV6-2/TRBV6-3	TRBJ1-3	NA	NA	CASSDRDVRRNTIYF	TGTGCCAGCAGTGACCGGGACGTCAGGAGAAACACCATATATTTT
TRBV7-2	TRBJ2-1	many	NA	CASSSRGGYEQFF	TGTGCCAGCAGCTCACGCGGGGGCTATGAGCAGTTCTTC
TRBV12-3/TRBV12-4	TRBJ2-5	many	TRBD2	CASSPGLTETQYF	TGTGCCAGCAGTCCGGGACTAACAGAGACCCAGTACTTC
TRBV29-1	TRBJ2-7	many	TRBD1	CSVTGQGYEQYF	TGCAGCGTCACGGGACAGGGCTACGAGCAGTACTTC
TRBV5-1	TRBJ2-2	few	NA	CASSFAGPDTGELFF	TGCGCCAGCAGCTTTGCAGGGCCGGACACCGGGGAGCTGTTTTTT
TRBV12-3/TRBV12-4	TRBJ2-2	many	TRBD1	CASSFGTGDTGELFF	TGTGCCAGCAGTTTCGGGACAGGGGATACCGGGGAGCTGTTTTTT
TRBV28	TRBJ1-1	many	NA	CATGDRVNTEAFF	TGTGCCACCGGGGACCGAGTGAACACTGAAGCTTTCTTT
TRBV11-3	TRBJ2-5	many	NA	CASSRRTAGLETQYF	TGTGCCAGCAGCCGCCGGACAGCGGGCTTAGAGACCCAGTACTTC
TRBV6-2/TRBV6-3	TRBJ1-2	many	TRBD1	CASKPRGRDSYGYTF	TGTGCCAGCAAGCCACGTGGGCGGGACAGCTATGGCTACACCTTC
TRBV6-2/TRBV6-3	TRBJ2-2	NA	NA	CASSYSQRGNTGELFF	TGTGCCAGCAGTTACTCCCAGCGAGGAAACACCGGGGAGCTGTTCTTT
TRBV28	TRBJ2-5	NA	NA	CATRQSQETQYF	TGCGCCACCCGACAGAGCCAAGAGACCCAGTACTTC
TRBV28	TRBJ1-1	many	NA	CASSLRQMNTEAFF	TGTGCCAGCAGTTTACGACAGATGAACACTGAAGCTTTCTTT
TRBV13	TRBJ1-1	many	NA	CASSRNWARTEAFF	TGTGCCAGCAGCCGGAACTGGGCCCGGACTGAAGCTTTCTTT
TRBV6-6	TRBJ2-3	many	NA	CASSNGKRGSRTDTQYF	TGTGCCAGCAGCAATGGGAAACGGGGTAGCCGAACAGATACGCAGTATTTT
TRBV29-1	TRBJ1-1	many	NA	CSVGPGRVNTEAFF	TGCAGCGTTGGGCCGGGCCGGGTGAACACTGAAGCTTTCTTT
TRBV28	TRBJ2-7	many	NA	CASSRGTLSGYEQYF	TGTGCCAGCAGCCGCGGGACTCTCTCGGGGTACGAGCAGTACTTC
TRBV21-1	TRBJ1-2	few	NA	CASSKGPRRTRVGYTF	TGTGCCAGCAGCAAAGGCCCCCGTCGGACACGTGTCGGCTACACCTTC
TRBV7-8	TRBJ2-5	few	NA	CASSLPGGSKPRETQYF	TGTGCCAGCAGCTTACCTGGGGGCAGTAAGCCGAGGGAGACCCAGTACTTC
TRBV4-2	TRBJ2-3	NA	NA	CASSQEGYGGAVTDTQYF	TGTGCCAGCAGCCAAGAGGGGTACGGCGGGGCCGTCACAGATACGCAGTATTTT
TRBV10-3	TRBJ2-5	many	NA	CAISVSGQSGTQYF	TGTGCCATCAGTGTCTCTGGACAATCGGGGACCCAGTACTTC
TRBV5-1	TRBJ1-1	NA	NA	CASSLNTGANTEAFF	TGCGCCAGCAGCTTGAACACCGGGGCGAACACTGAAGCTTTCTTT
TRBV9	TRBJ2-2	many	TRBD2	CASSPGIAGGTGELFF	TGTGCCAGCAGCCCCGGGATAGCGGGGGGCACCGGGGAGCTGTTTTTT
TRBV2	TRBJ1-5	few	TRBD1	CASRMTGDQPQHF	TGTGCCAGCAGGATGACAGGGGATCAGCCCCAGCATTTT
TRBV20-1	TRBJ2-5	NA	NA	CSARGRDGETQYF	TGCAGTGCTAGAGGGAGGGATGGAGAGACCCAGTACTTC
TRBV19	TRBJ2-1	many	NA	CASSTKSGYSSYNEQFF	TGTGCCAGTAGTACCAAATCGGGGTATAGCTCCTACAATGAGCAGTTCTTC
TRBV9	TRBJ1-1	NA	TRBD1	CASSRTGANTEAFF	TGTGCCAGCAGCAGAACAGGGGCGAACACTGAAGCTTTCTTT
TRBV10-1	TRBJ1-1	many	TRBD1	CASRDRENTEAFF	TGCGCCAGTCGGGACAGGGAGAACACTGAAGCTTTCTTT
TRBV6-2/TRBV6-3	TRBJ2-3	many	NA	CASLTRGGTDTQYF	TGTGCCAGCTTGACGAGGGGGGGCACAGATACGCAGTATTTT
TRBV29-1	TRBJ2-7	NA	NA	CSVRTDRSEQYF	TGCAGCGTCCGTACTGACAGAAGCGAGCAGTACTTC
TRBV2	TRBJ2-3	many	NA	CASRRRGTDTQYF	TGTGCCAGCCGGCGGAGGGGGACAGATACGCAGTATTTT
TRBV6-1	TRBJ2-1	NA	NA	CASSLGRTAHNEQFF	TGTGCCAGCAGCCTAGGAAGGACGGCGCACAATGAGCAGTTCTTC
TRBV4-1	TRBJ2-2	NA	TRBD2	CASSRGRARLAGELFF	TGCGCCAGCAGCCGAGGGAGGGCCAGGCTCGCCGGGGAGCTGTTTTTT
TRBV6-1	TRBJ1-5	NA	NA	CASSSGGAGNQPQHF	TGTGCCAGCAGCTCTGGGGGTGCGGGTAATCAGCCCCAGCATTTT
TRBV11-3	TRBJ2-2	many	NA	CASSPRSTGELFF	TGTGCCAGCAGCCCCAGGAGCACCGGGGAGCTGTTTTTT
TRBV3-1	TRBJ2-7	NA	TRBD1	CASSQDGTGAYEQYF	TGTGCCAGCAGCCAAGATGGGACAGGGGCCTACGAGCAGTACTTC
TRBV5-1	TRBJ2-5	many	TRBD1	CASSLTGTGEETQYF	TGCGCCAGCAGCTTAACCGGGACAGGGGAAGAGACCCAGTACTTC
TRBV7-9	TRBJ2-5	many	NA	CATSASPQETQYF	TGTGCCACTTCGGCCTCCCCGCAAGAGACCCAGTACTTC